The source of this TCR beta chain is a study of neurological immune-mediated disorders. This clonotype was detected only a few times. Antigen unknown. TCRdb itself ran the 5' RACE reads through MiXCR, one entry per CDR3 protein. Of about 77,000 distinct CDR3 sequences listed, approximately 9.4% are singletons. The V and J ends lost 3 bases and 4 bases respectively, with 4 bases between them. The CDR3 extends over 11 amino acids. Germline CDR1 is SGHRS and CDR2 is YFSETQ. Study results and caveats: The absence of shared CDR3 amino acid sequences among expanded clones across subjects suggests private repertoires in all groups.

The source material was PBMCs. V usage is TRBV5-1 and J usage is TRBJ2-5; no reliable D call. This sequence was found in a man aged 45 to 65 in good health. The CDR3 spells CASSWRETQYF. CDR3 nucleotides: TGCGCCAGCAGCTGGAGAGAGACCCAGTACTTC.